The sequence of this T cell receptor beta chain was determined in a study of CD8 T cells in ankylosing spondylitis. Findings and limits, study-wide: What seemed typical of ankylosing spondylitis blood was a TCR beta motif built from under 10 highly homologous variants. Enrichment of disease-linked clones was reportedly significant in matched ankylosing spondylitis synovial fluid.

The CDR3 contains 13 residues. Trimming removed 0 bases from V and 5 bases from J, with 10 bases in between. Germline assignment: CDR1 SQVTM and CDR2 ANQGSEA. Details on this clonotype: The antigen remains unidentified.

TCRdb re-analysed the 5' RACE reads in MiXCR, keeping a single row per CDR3 protein. The sample includes approximately 540,000 distinct CDR3 sequences, roughly 13% seen only once; the top ten take nearly 7%. The genes are TRBV29-1 and TRBJ1-1; D perhaps matches TRBD1 (5 bases). The sample consisted of blood, either unsorted or a sorted T cell fraction (not recorded which). The receptor's source is a male donor with ankylosing spondylitis. In nucleotides, the CDR3 is TGCAGCGTTGAAGAGCCAGGGTATACTGAAGCTTTCTTT. Protein sequence: CSVEEPGYTEAFF. Full variable domain (outside the CDR3, taken from reference TRBV29-1 and TRBJ1-1): SAVISQKPSRDICQRGTSLTIQCQVDSQVTMMFWYRQQPGQSLTLIATANQGSEATYESGFVIDKFPISRPNLTFSTLTVSNMSPEDSSIYLCSVEEPGYTEAFFGQGTRLTVV.